This paragraph covers one TCR beta chain sequence. The record originates from a study of blood T cell repertoires in COVID-19. Study background: Samples taken during acute and convalescent COVID-19 were collected in the United States, Italy and Spain.

The germline CDR1 and CDR2 sequences are MNHEY and SVGEGT. V lost 5 bases, J lost 4 bases, and 8 bases stayed unmatched. CDR3 length: 16 amino acids. Authors' data handling: Estimated nucleated cell counts came from reference gene primer amplification. The data were produced by immunoSEQ multiplex PCR, yet TCRdb's version contains in-frame clones alone and is incomplete. From that table come the V and J calls and clone size; the DNA was used to work out D and trimming. The data hold just under 100,000 clones, with 86% observed a single time. The rearrangement links TRBV6-2 or TRBV6-3 to TRBJ2-1; 10 positions agree with TRBD2. Source material: peripheral blood. The receptor was isolated from a woman aged 55-69 years in a cohort sampled during active or convalescent COVID-19. CDR3 DNA sequence: TGTGCCAGCAGTAGACCAACTAGCGGGGCTTACAATGAGCAGTTCTTC. This sequence encodes CASSRPTSGAYNEQFF.